This T cell receptor (beta chain) was sequenced during a study of blood T cell repertoires in COVID-19. Study-level information: Samples representing acute and convalescent COVID-19 were sourced from the United States, Italy and Spain. Nucleic acid was either cDNA or gDNA, and it came from T cells, B-cell-depleted T cells, or PBMCs.

Study members were between roughly 18 and 100 years old and lived in approximately 25 US regions. Cohort 3 recovered donors had two negative PCRs, clearance, or symptom resolution. V lost 8 bases and J 0 bases, leaving 19 bases between the germline ends. Germline V gene data show CDR1 as GTSNPN and CDR2 as SVGIG (reference sequence). CDR3 length: 15 residues. Sequencing was performed with immunoSEQ multiplex PCR; in TCRdb, only in-frame clones are kept and a portion is missing. The sample comprises 180,000 or so clones, around 80% of which are singletons, and over 10% rests with the top ten. Sequenced input: PBMCs or T cells enriched from blood (not recorded which). The receptor's source is a woman aged 60-75 years who had recovered from COVID-19. This rearrangement joins TRBV30 to TRBJ2-5; D might be TRBD1 (6 bases). The CDR3 loop is CAGRDNPSYQETQYF. CDR3 in DNA: TGTGCCGGCCGGGACAACCCGAGTTACCAAGAGACCCAGTACTTC.